Listed here are 24 T cell receptor beta chains from one sample, sequenced in a study of response to subunit inactivated influenza vaccine. TCRdb fed the RT-PCR reads into MiXCR, producing one record per CDR3 protein. The table shows 710,000 or so distinct CDR3 sequences, with approximately 14% occurring only once. Sequences were derived from PBMCs from blood, sampled 12 days after vaccination. These receptors all come from a man in his fifties or sixties who received an inactivated influenza vaccine.

This rearrangement joins TRBV29-1 to TRBJ2-2; D uncertain. CDR1 is SQVTM, CDR2 ANQGSEA, per germline. V shed 7 bases and J shed 4 bases, with 16 bases lying between them. This CDR3 has 14 amino acids. The CDR3 protein is CSARSSSGTGELFF. The CDR3 DNA follows: TGCAGCGCGAGATCGAGCAGTGGCACCGGGGAGCTGTTTTTT.

The chain links TRBV20-1 to TRBJ2-7; possibly TRBD1 for D (7 bases). The CDR3 has 13 amino acids. Germline V CDR1 and CDR2: DFQATT, SNEGSKA (reference sequence). Trimming took off 5 bases at V and 7 bases at J, with 18 bases between the two ends. The chain's CDR3 is CSAGGTANIEQYF. The DNA for the CDR3 is TGCAGTGCTGGAGGGACAGCAAATATTGAGCAGTACTTC.

The table lists this clonotype with many counts. This chain connects TRBV12-3 or TRBV12-4 to TRBJ2-1, with TRBD2 matching 13 bases. This CDR3 contains 20 residues. V trimming: 5 bases; J trimming: 0 bases; junction bases outside the gene matches: 13. CDR3 nucleotide sequence: TGTGCCAGCAGTCACCCCGGACTAGCGGGGGCCTCAAGCTCCTACAATGAGCAGTTCTTC. This sequence encodes CASSHPGLAGASSSYNEQFF.

As to this clonotype: At one boundary the junction diverges from the germline segment, which might be a read error. The V call is TRBV7-7, the J call TRBJ2-7; tentative D call: TRBD1 (6 bases). There are 14 residues in the CDR3. CDR1 is SSHAT, CDR2 FNYEAQ, per germline (reference sequence). This chain's CDR3 is CASSRARGRNEQYF. CDR3 DNA sequence: TGTGCTAGCAGCCGAGCAAGGGGGAGAAACGAGCAGTACTTC.

This clonotype was recorded a few times. V gene TRBV20-1 combines with J gene TRBJ1-1, with 7 bases matching TRBD1. There are 13 residues in the CDR3. Germline V gene data show CDR1 as DFQATT and CDR2 as SNEGSKA (reference sequence). For the CDR3, the DNA is TGCAGAGCCGACAGGGACTCGAACACTGAAGCTTTCTTT. Protein product: CRADRDSNTEAFF.

This clonotype was seen many times. The chain employs TRBV7-2 and TRBJ2-1; TRBD1 matches 10 bases. V lost 6 bases, J lost 4 bases, and 9 bases stayed unmatched. Germline V gene lookup returns CDR1 SGHTA and CDR2 FQGNSA. This CDR3 spans 16 amino acids. This CDR3 reads CASSPSGTGVYNEQFF. The CDR3 nucleotides are TGTGCCAGCAGTCCCTCCGGGACAGGGGTGTACAATGAGCAGTTCTTC. The full variable domain, its missing parts supplied by reference TRBV7-2 and TRBJ2-1, is GAGVSQSPSNKVTEKGKDVELRCDPISGHTALYWYRQSLGQGLEFLIYFQGNSAPDKSGLPSDRFSAERTGGSVSTLTIQRTQQEDSAVYLCASSPSGTGVYNEQFFGPGTRLTVL.

The V gene is TRBV10-3, the J gene TRBJ2-2, with D perhaps assigned TRBD1 or TRBD2 (5 bases each). Germline lookup yields CDR1 ENHRY and CDR2 SYGVKD. There are 14 residues in the CDR3. Trimming cost V 0 bases and J 7 bases, with 9 bases left between them. CDR3 bases: TGTGCCATCAGTGAGTCCGGGGCGGTCGGGGAGCTGTTTTTT. Translation gives CAISESGAVGELFF.

This clonotype came up a few times. The chain carries TRBV6-2 or TRBV6-3 and TRBJ1-4, with 9 positions matching TRBD1. Losses at the gene ends were 5 bases for V and 10 bases for J; bases not matched to a gene: 8. The CDR3 totals 14 residues. The germline CDR1 and CDR2 sequences are MNHEY and SVGEGT. Here the CDR3 reads CASSHHRGPRKLFF. CDR3 in DNA: TGTGCCAGCAGTCATCACAGGGGGCCCCGAAAACTGTTTTTT.

This clonotype came up a few times. This chain links TRBV7-6 with TRBJ2-5; TRBD2 might be the D (5 bases). The CDR3 runs to 15 residues. In germline, CDR1 is SGHVS, CDR2 FNYEAQ. The V end lost 5 bases, the J end lost 5 bases, and 18 bases lay between the germline ends. In DNA form, the CDR3 reads TGTGCCAGCAGCGCTTACGGACTTTCTCTCGAGACCCAGTACTTC. Translation: CASSAYGLSLETQYF. Full variable domain (remainder filled in from reference TRBV7-6 and TRBJ2-5): GAGVSQSPRYKVTKRGQDVALRCDPISGHVSLYWYRQALGQGPEFLTYFNYEAQQDKSGLPNDRFSAERPEGSISTLTIQRTEQRDSAMYRCASSAYGLSLETQYFGPGTRLLVL.

Ten or more counts support this clonotype. The chain joins TRBV5-1 to TRBJ2-1, with 7 bases identical to TRBD2. The CDR3 loop spans 19 amino acids. After removal of 5 bases from V and 0 bases from J, the junction contained 17 bases not matched to a gene. Germline V gene sequence: CDR1 SGHRS, CDR2 YFSETQ. The CDR3 protein is CASSFDRLAALSSYNEQFF. CDR3 DNA: TGCGCCAGCAGTTTCGATCGGCTAGCGGCCTTGAGCTCCTACAATGAGCAGTTCTTC.

The rearrangement joins TRBV20-1 to TRBJ2-5; maybe TRBD2 (5 bases). CDR1 and CDR2 (germline): DFQATT, SNEGSKA (reference sequence). This CDR3 comprises 11 residues. V lost 6 bases and J lost 5, with 10 bases in between. CDR3 DNA: TGCAGTGCAGGAGCGGTGGAGACCCAGTACTTC. Translated, it gives CSAGAVETQYF.

The chain employs TRBV6-2 or TRBV6-3 and TRBJ2-3; 7 nucleotides line up with TRBD1. This CDR3 is 15 amino acids long. V dropped 5 bases and J dropped 3; count of bases not matched to a gene: 8. Germline assignment: CDR1 MNHEY and CDR2 SVGEGT. The CDR3 region is CASSPRDRLTDTQYF. CDR3 DNA sequence: TGTGCCAGCAGTCCCCGGGACAGACTAACAGATACGCAGTATTTT.

The V gene is TRBV10-3, the J gene TRBJ2-2; TRBD1 matches at 8 bases. The CDR3 is 16 residues long. Germline values: CDR1 ENHRY, CDR2 SYGVKD. V lost 2 bases and J lost 6; bases outside the gene matches: 8. The CDR3, as DNA: TGTGCCATCAGTGAGCGAATAGGACAGGGCTCCGGGGAGCTGTTTTTT. It yields the protein CAISERIGQGSGELFF.

DNA of the CDR3: TGTGCCAGCAGTCCCCTTGACAGCGGGAGCTCCTACAATGAGCAGTTCTTC. This encodes CASSPLDSGSSYNEQFF. The chain combines TRBV12-3 or TRBV12-4 with TRBJ2-1; TRBD2 agrees at 8 bases. CDR3 length equals 17 residues. V dropped 5 bases and J dropped 0; count of bases not matched to a gene: 9.

The chain links TRBV10-3 to TRBJ2-1, with 10 bases that match TRBD2. Germline V gene data show CDR1 as ENHRY and CDR2 as SYGVKD. With 6 bases clipped from V and 5 bases from J, the junction kept 13 bases outside the gene matches. There are 17 residues in the CDR3. CDR3 protein: CAISRTSGHTNDNEQFF. The CDR3 DNA is TGTGCCATCAGCCGGACTAGCGGCCACACAAATGACAATGAGCAGTTCTTC.

This clonotype has a handful of counts. The rearrangement joins TRBV7-8 to TRBJ2-7, with TRBD2 identical over 7 bases. Germline V lookup: CDR1 SGHVS, CDR2 FQNEAQ. CDR3 length: 12 amino acids. The J segment lost 6 bases and the V segment lost 5 bases, leaving 4 bases of the junction unmatched. The CDR3 bases are TGTGCCAGCAGCAGACTAGCTACCGAGCAGTACTTC. Translation: CASSRLATEQYF.

This clonotype was seen at least ten times. The V and J genes are TRBV6-5 and TRBJ2-7; 10 nucleotides line up with TRBD2. J was trimmed by 7 bases and V by 2 bases; bases with no gene match: 8. The germline CDR1 and CDR2 sequences are MNHEY and SVGAGI. The CDR3 is 15 amino acids. The CDR3 region is CASSYRLAGAVEQYF. The CDR3 DNA reads TGTGCCAGCAGTTACCGCCTAGCGGGAGCAGTTGAGCAGTACTTC.

This chain links TRBV7-9 with TRBJ2-1; 8 nucleotides agree with TRBD2. V trimming: 5 bases; J trimming: 3 bases; junction bases outside the gene matches: 12. The CDR3 extends over 17 amino acids. Germline V CDR1 and CDR2: SEHNR, FQNEAQ (reference sequence). CDR3 in DNA: TGTGCCAGCAGCCCTAAAGGGGCGGGGGGTTTCTACAATGAGCAGTTCTTC. It codes for CASSPKGAGGFYNEQFF.

This clonotype was recorded a few times. V is TRBV4-2 and J is TRBJ2-7, with D possibly being TRBD1 (6 bases). With 1 base removed from V and 0 bases from J, the gap between germline ends came to 10 bases. Germline loops: CDR1 LGHNA, CDR2 YNFKEQ. The CDR3 consists of 15 residues. This chain's CDR3 is CASSQAPGHSYEQYF. The CDR3 bases are TGTGCCAGCAGCCAAGCCCCGGGACACTCCTACGAGCAGTACTTC.

This clonotype was counted a few times. The chain joins TRBV12-3 or TRBV12-4 to TRBJ2-1, with D possibly matching TRBD1 (5 bases). The ends were cut back, 5 bases at V and 5 bases at J, with 13 bases in the middle. The CDR3 has 14 amino acids. In DNA form, the CDR3 reads TGTGCCAGCAGTGGGGCCCTGGGAAACAATGAGCAGTTCTTC. Its translation: CASSGALGNNEQFF.

The chain joins TRBV20-1 to TRBJ1-1, with 9 bases aligning to TRBD1. V lost 1 base and J lost 5; bases outside the gene matches: 8. The CDR3 covers 15 residues. Germline V gene lookup returns CDR1 DFQATT and CDR2 SNEGSKA (reference sequence). DNA for the CDR3: TGCAGTGCTAGAGGATCACAGGGGGCAGAGACTGAAGCTTTCTTT. It specifies CSARGSQGAETEAFF.

A note on this clonotype: Germline and junction disagree at one end, which may indicate a read error. The chain links TRBV6-1 to TRBJ2-1, with 10 bases fitting TRBD2. CDR3 size: 14 residues. CDR1 and CDR2 from the germline V gene are MNHNS and SASEGT. This chain's CDR3 is CASSKAGGANEQFF. DNA of the CDR3: TGTGCCAGCAGTAAAGCGGGAGGGGCCAATGAGCAGTTCTTC.

This clonotype was detected only a few times. CDR3 loop: CASSQDFLRHEQFF. CDR3 DNA: TGCGCCAGCAGCCAAGACTTTTTAAGGCATGAGCAGTTCTTC. The chain recombines TRBV4-1 with TRBJ2-1; D remains ambiguous. The length of the CDR3 is 14 residues. V lost 0 bases and J lost 8, with 11 bases in between. From germline, CDR1 is MGHRA and CDR2 YSYEKL.

The chain employs TRBV5-4 and TRBJ2-3, with D unresolved. V lost 9 bases, J lost 5 bases, and 16 bases lay in between. This CDR3 is built from 13 residues. Germline CDR1 SGHNT, CDR2 YYREEE (reference sequence). The CDR3 DNA sequence: TGTGCCATCGGCCCTCCAGGCCAAGATACGCAGTATTTT. Translated, it gives CAIGPPGQDTQYF.